Shown below are 18 T cell receptor beta chains from a single sample sequenced in a study of cytomegalovirus exposure and HLA in healthy donors. The PCR ran on 60 Vbeta and 13 Jbeta primers. TCRdb's table, derived via immunoSEQ multiplex PCR, lists solely in-frame clones and lacks some. Seen here are approximately 150,000 clones, around 79% observed once, and the top ten hold about 5.9%. The material sequenced was PBMCs. The receptors shown here come from a man in his fifties or sixties in good health and CMV-seropositive.

V usage is TRBV30 and J usage is TRBJ2-7; 7 bases line up with TRBD1. CDR1 is GTSNPN, CDR2 SVGIG, per germline (reference sequence). This CDR3 is 12 amino acids long. V shed 1 base and J 7 bases; nucleotides not matched to a gene: 4. As DNA, the CDR3 is TGTGCCTGGAGTGCCCGGACAGGAGAGCAGTACTTC. Protein sequence: CAWSARTGEQYF.

The V and J genes are TRBV2 and TRBJ2-7; TRBD2 matches at 14 bases. The germline CDR1 and CDR2 sequences are SNHLY and FYNNEI. This CDR3 is 15 amino acids long. V was clipped by 7 bases and J by 3 bases; unmatched bases: 5. The CDR3, as DNA: TGTGCCAGCACTAGACTAGCGGGAGGGTTCTACGAGCAGTACTTC. Protein: CASTRLAGGFYEQYF. Full variable domain (outside the CDR3, taken from reference TRBV2 and TRBJ2-7): EPEVTQTPSHQVTQMGQEVILRCVPISNHLYFYWYRQILGQKVEFLVSFYNNEISEKSEIFDDQFSVERPDGSNFTLKIRSTKLEDSAMYFCASTRLAGGFYEQYFGPGTRLTVT.

V gene TRBV6-5 combines with J gene TRBJ1-1; 9 bases fit TRBD1. The V gene end was trimmed by 4 bases and the J gene end by 1 base; junction bases not matched to a gene: 7. CDR3 size: 16 residues. Germline lookup yields CDR1 MNHEY and CDR2 SVGAGI. In nucleotides, the CDR3 is TGTGCCAGCAGTTTCACAGGGGGCGCGGGGAACACTGAAGCTTTCTTT. Amino acids: CASSFTGGAGNTEAFF.

This chain uses TRBV5-4 with TRBJ1-2, with TRBD1 identical over 10 bases. Trimming removed 3 bases from V and 3 bases from J; junction bases left unmatched: 2. Germline loops: CDR1 SGHNT, CDR2 YYREEE (reference sequence). The CDR3 has 14 amino acids. CDR3 nucleotide sequence: TGTGCCAGCAGCTCTGGACAGGGGGACTATGGCTACACCTTC. This sequence encodes CASSSGQGDYGYTF.

This sequence joins TRBV18 and TRBJ1-5; 8 nucleotides align to TRBD1. The CDR3 is made up of 15 amino acids. Germline V lookup: CDR1 KGHSH, CDR2 LQKENI. Trimming removed 3 bases from V and 6 bases from J; junction bases left unmatched: 7. DNA for the CDR3: TGTGCCAGCTCACCTTTGGACAGGGACTTTCAGCCCCAGCATTTT. This codes for CASSPLDRDFQPQHF.

V gene TRBV18 combines with J gene TRBJ1-3; no reliable D call. V was cut by 2 bases and J by 0 bases, with 11 bases left in between. The CDR3 totals 16 residues. The germline V gene encodes CDR1 KGHSH and CDR2 LQKENI. The CDR3: CASSPVRSDSGNTIYF. DNA of the CDR3: TGTGCCAGCTCACCAGTCAGATCTGACTCTGGAAACACCATATATTTT.

The chain carries TRBV4-1 and TRBJ2-1; perhaps TRBD1 as D (5 bases). This CDR3 has 16 amino acids. Germline loops: CDR1 MGHRA, CDR2 YSYEKL. V lost 0 bases to trimming and J lost 7 bases, with 16 bases between them. CDR3 nucleotides: TGCGCCAGCAGCCAAGATCCAGGGTCCGCTGTGAATGAGCAGTTCTTC. It encodes CASSQDPGSAVNEQFF.

The chain is built from TRBV6-1 and TRBJ1-2; D not certain. CDR3 length: 14 amino acids. Trimming pared 6 bases from V and 0 bases from J, leaving 11 bases between. Germline CDR1 reads MNHNS; CDR2 reads SASEGT. CDR3 protein: CASSPIGANYGYTF. CDR3 nucleotide sequence: TGTGCCAGCAGCCCTATCGGGGCTAACTATGGCTACACCTTC.

This chain links TRBV15 with TRBJ1-2, with D unclear. CDR3 length equals 14 residues. V was clipped by 7 bases and J by 4 bases, with 16 bases between them. CDR1 and CDR2 (germline): LNHNV, YYDKDF (reference sequence). DNA of the CDR3: TGTGCCACCACGATGGTCAGATCAAGCTATGGCTACACCTTC. Amino acid sequence: CATTMVRSSYGYTF.

The chain employs TRBV11-2 and TRBJ1-4; no clear D. In germline, CDR1 is SGHAT, CDR2 FQNNGV. The CDR3 length is 14 residues. The V gene lost 0 bases and the J gene lost 7 bases, with 9 bases spanning the gap. The CDR3 DNA reads as TGTGCCAGCAGCTTAGATTCGGGGATTGAAAAACTGTTTTTT. This encodes CASSLDSGIEKLFF.

The V call is TRBV7-2, the J call TRBJ1-2, with D perhaps matching TRBD1 (6 bases). This CDR3 has 17 amino acids. Trimming removed 5 bases at V and 7 bases at J, with 26 bases between. Germline loops: CDR1 SGHTA, CDR2 FQGNSA. CDR3 nucleotides: TGTGCCAGCAGCCCGGGGGGGGGCAGGGCGGAGTATTCTGGCTACACCTTC. Protein sequence: CASSPGGGRAEYSGYTF. Complete variable domain (other parts from reference TRBV7-2 and TRBJ1-2): GAGVSQSPSNKVTEKGKDVELRCDPISGHTALYWYRQSLGQGLEFLIYFQGNSAPDKSGLPSDRFSAERTGGSVSTLTIQRTQQEDSAVYLCASSPGGGRAEYSGYTFGSGTRLTVV.

This chain uses TRBV2 with TRBJ1-1; D might be TRBD1 (5 bases). The ends were cut back, 8 bases at V and 4 bases at J, with 14 bases in the middle. Germline lookup yields CDR1 SNHLY and CDR2 FYNNEI. The CDR3 has 13 residues. CDR3 DNA sequence: TGTGCCAGCTTAGCAGGGAGGTCCACTGAAGCTTTCTTT. The encoded protein is CASLAGRSTEAFF.

CDR3 DNA: TGTGCCAGCAGTGAAGCAAAGGGACACTGGAACACTGAAGCTTTCTTT. This gives the protein CASSEAKGHWNTEAFF. The chain uses TRBV2 and TRBJ1-1; a possible D gene is TRBD1 (6 bases). The CDR3 totals 16 residues. CDR1 SNHLY and CDR2 FYNNEI come from the germline V gene. V dropped 0 bases and J dropped 1 base, with 12 bases sitting between them.

The chain uses TRBV15 and TRBJ2-7; D perhaps matches TRBD2 (5 bases). This CDR3 has 15 residues. V was clipped by 0 bases and J by 4 bases, with 13 bases between them. Germline assignment: CDR1 LNHNV and CDR2 YYDKDF (reference sequence). CDR3 sequence reads: CATSRDPGSAYEQYF. The CDR3 DNA sequence: TGTGCCACCAGCAGAGATCCTGGGAGCGCGTACGAGCAGTACTTC.

The chain combines TRBV20-1 with TRBJ2-7, with a possible D match to TRBD2 (5 bases). Trimming took 4 bases from V and 3 from J, leaving 7 bases between them. The CDR3 sequence is 11 residues long. Germline lookup yields CDR1 DFQATT and CDR2 SNEGSKA (reference sequence). CDR3 bases: TGCAGTGCTAAGACTAACTACGAGCAGTACTTC. This sequence encodes CSAKTNYEQYF.

The J gene is TRBJ2-1, the V gene TRBV27; D is perhaps TRBD2 (6 bases). The CDR3 runs to 13 residues. V shed 5 bases and J shed 13 bases, with 18 bases lying between them. Germline CDR1 and CDR2: MNHEY and SMNVEV (reference sequence). The CDR3 DNA sequence: TGTGCCAGCAGTCTGACCGGGACTGGGAAACAGTTCTTC. This gives the protein CASSLTGTGKQFF.

This sequence joins TRBV4-1 and TRBJ1-5, with TRBD1 matching 7 bases. CDR3 size: 15 residues. Germline loops: CDR1 MGHRA, CDR2 YSYEKL. Unmatched junction bases numbered 4, after V lost 3 bases and J lost 2 bases. As DNA, the CDR3 is TGCGCCAGCAGCCAGGGCGACAGGGGCAATCAGCCCCAGCATTTT. Translated, it gives CASSQGDRGNQPQHF.

V is TRBV27 and J is TRBJ1-2; 12 nucleotides agree with TRBD1. This CDR3 contains 17 residues. V dropped 5 bases and J dropped 7; count of bases not matched to a gene: 14. Germline V gene data show CDR1 as MNHEY and CDR2 as SMNVEV (reference sequence). CDR3 nucleotides: TGTGCCAGCAGTCCCAGGGACAGGGGGCGAATTTTGTTTGGCTACACCTTC. It encodes CASSPRDRGRILFGYTF.